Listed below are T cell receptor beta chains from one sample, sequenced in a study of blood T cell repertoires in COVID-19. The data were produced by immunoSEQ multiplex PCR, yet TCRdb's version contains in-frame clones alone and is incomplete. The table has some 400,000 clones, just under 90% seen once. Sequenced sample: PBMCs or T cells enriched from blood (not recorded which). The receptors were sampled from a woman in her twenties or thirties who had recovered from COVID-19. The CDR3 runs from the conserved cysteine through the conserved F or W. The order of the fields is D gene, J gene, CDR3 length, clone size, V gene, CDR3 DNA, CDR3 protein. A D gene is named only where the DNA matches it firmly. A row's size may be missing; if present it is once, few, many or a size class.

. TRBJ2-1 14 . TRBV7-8 TGTGCCAGCAGCAACCGGGAGTATGCCAATGAGCAGTTCTTC CASSNREYANEQFF
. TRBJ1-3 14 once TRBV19 TGTGCCAGTAGTATCTCTGGCACTGGAAACACCATATATTTT CASSISGTGNTIYF
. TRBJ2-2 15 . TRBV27 TGTGCCAGCTTCAGCAGGGGTAATGGCACCGGGGAGCTGTTTTTT CASFSRGNGTGELFF
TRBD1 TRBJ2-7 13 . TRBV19 TGTGCCAGTCCGGGACAGACGATCTACGAGCAGTACTTC CASPGQTIYEQYF
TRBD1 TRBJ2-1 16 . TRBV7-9 TGTGCCAGCAGCCGATACCGGGACAGGGACATGAATGAGCAGTTCTTC CASSRYRDRDMNEQFF
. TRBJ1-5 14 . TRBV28 TGTGCCAGCAGTTCCAGGGTACTTTTTCAGCCCCAGCATTTT CASSSRVLFQPQHF
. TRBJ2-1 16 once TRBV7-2 TGTGCCAGCAGCCCACAATGGGACTCCCGTCCCCATGAGCAGTTCTTC CASSPQWDSRPHEQFF
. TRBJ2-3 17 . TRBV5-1 TGCGCCAGCAGCTTGGGGCTTTTCCGGGATGGCGCAGATACGCAGTATTTT CASSLGLFRDGADTQYF
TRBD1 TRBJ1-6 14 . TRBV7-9 TGTGCCACCTTCGAACAGGGGGCGGATTCACCCCTCCACTTT CATFEQGADSPLHF
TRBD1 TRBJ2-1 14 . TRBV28 TGTGCCAGCGCCCCGGGACAGGGGTTCAGTGAGCAGTTCTTC CASAPGQGFSEQFF
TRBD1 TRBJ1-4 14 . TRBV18 TGTGCCAGCTCACCTACAGGGGGCAGGGAAAAACTGTTTTTT CASSPTGGREKLFF
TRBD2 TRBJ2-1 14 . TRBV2 TGTGCCAGCAGTGAGACTAGCGGGAGCAATGAGCAGTTCTTC CASSETSGSNEQFF
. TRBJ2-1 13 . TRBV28 TGTGCCAGCAGGCAGGCAGGAGGGAACGAGCAGTTCTTC CASRQAGGNEQFF
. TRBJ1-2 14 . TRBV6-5 TGTGCCAGCAGTTACACACAGGTCCCCTATGGCTACACCTTC CASSYTQVPYGYTF
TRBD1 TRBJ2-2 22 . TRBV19 TGTGCCAGTAGTGGTACTACTTTCCGGGACAGGGGTACCTTGAGTTTGACCGGGGAGCTGTTTTTT CASSGTTFRDRGTLSLTGELFF
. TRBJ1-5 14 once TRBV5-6 TGTGCCAGCAGCTTGCGAGGGAGCAATCAGCCCCAGCATTTT CASSLRGSNQPQHF
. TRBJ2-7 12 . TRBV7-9 TGTGCCAGCAGCACGGGTTACTACGAGCAGTACTTC CASSTGYYEQYF
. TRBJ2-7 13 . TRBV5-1 TGCGCCAGCAGCTTGGAGTTCGGGTTCGCGCAGTACTTC CASSLEFGFAQYF
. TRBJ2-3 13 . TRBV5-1 TGCGCCAGCAGCTTGTTCCAGGTCAATCCGCAGTATTTT CASSLFQVNPQYF
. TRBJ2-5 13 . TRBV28 TGTGCCAGCAGTTTTCAGGGGTTGGAGACCCAGTACTTC CASSFQGLETQYF
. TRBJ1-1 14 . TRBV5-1 TGCGCCAGCAGCCCACCTACAGCGAACACTGAAGCTTTCTTT CASSPPTANTEAFF
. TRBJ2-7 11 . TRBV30 TGTGCCTGGAAAACGGGGGACGAGCAGTACTTC CAWKTGDEQYF
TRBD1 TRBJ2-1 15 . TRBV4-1 TGCGCCAGCAGCCATGGGACAGGGACACACAATGAGCAGTTCTTC CASSHGTGTHNEQFF
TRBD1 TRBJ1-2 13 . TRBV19 TGTGCCAGTAGCAGGGGACAGACCTATGGCTACACCTTC CASSRGQTYGYTF
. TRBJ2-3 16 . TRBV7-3 TGTGCCAGCAGCTTAATTGGCGGGACTAGCACAGATACGCAGTATTTT CASSLIGGTSTDTQYF
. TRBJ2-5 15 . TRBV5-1 TGCGCCAGCAGCTCCTTAAGCGGTATCCAAGAGACCCAGTACTTC CASSSLSGIQETQYF
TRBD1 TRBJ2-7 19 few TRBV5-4 TGTGCCAGCAGCTTGTCCCGGGACAGCTTACGCCATAACTCCTACGAGCAGTACTTC CASSLSRDSLRHNSYEQYF
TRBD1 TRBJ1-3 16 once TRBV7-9 TGTGCCAGCAGCTTAGGGACAGGGCCAAAGGGCGACACCATATATTTT CASSLGTGPKGDTIYF
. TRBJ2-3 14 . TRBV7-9 TGTGCCAGCAGCGGGGAGGGGGGGACTGATACGCAGTATTTT CASSGEGGTDTQYF
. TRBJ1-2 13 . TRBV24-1 TGTGCCACCAGTGATGGCGGTAACTATGGCTACACCTTC CATSDGGNYGYTF
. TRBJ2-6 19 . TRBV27 TGTGCCAGCAGTTTATACGTGCGGTCTGGAAGCTCTGGGGCCAACGTCCTGACTTTC CASSLYVRSGSSGANVLTF
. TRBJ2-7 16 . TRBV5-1 TGCGCCAGCGGCTGGGCCCCAGGGAAGGGTGGGTACGAGCAGTACTTC CASGWAPGKGGYEQYF
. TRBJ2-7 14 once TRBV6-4 TGTGCCAGCAGTCTGGACCACAGGGTGGGAGAGCAGTACTTC CASSLDHRVGEQYF
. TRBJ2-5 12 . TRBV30 TGTGCCTGGAGTTCGGGTGGTGAGACCCAGTACTTC CAWSSGGETQYF
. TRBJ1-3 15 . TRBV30 TGTGCCTGGAGAAGTGACACCCGCTCTGGAAACACCATATATTTT CAWRSDTRSGNTIYF
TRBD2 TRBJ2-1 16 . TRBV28 TGTGCCAGCAGTTCTACTCTAGCGGGCGGATGGAATGAGCAGTTCTTC CASSSTLAGGWNEQFF
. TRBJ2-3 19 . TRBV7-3 TGTGCCAGCAGGGGGGGACTACACCACCAGGGGTCCTATGCAGATACGCAGTATTTT CASRGGLHHQGSYADTQYF
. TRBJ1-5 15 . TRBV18 TGTGCCAGCTCACCAGGGCAGCTTGGCAATCAGCCCCAGCATTTT CASSPGQLGNQPQHF
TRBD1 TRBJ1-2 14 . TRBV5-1 TGCGCCAGCAGCGGGGGGGACAGGACCTATGGCTACACCTTC CASSGGDRTYGYTF
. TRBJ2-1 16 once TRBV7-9 TGTGCCAGCAGCTTAGCGCAGGGGAGGGACGTCCATGAGCAGTTCTTC CASSLAQGRDVHEQFF
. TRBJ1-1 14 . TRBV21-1 TGTGCCAGCAGCAGCACACAGGGGAACACTGAAGCTTTCTTT CASSSTQGNTEAFF
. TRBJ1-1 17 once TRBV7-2 TGTGCCAGCAGCTTAGAAGTTGGGGCAGGCCTGAACACTGAAGCTTTCTTT CASSLEVGAGLNTEAFF
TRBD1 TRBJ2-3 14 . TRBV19 TGTGCCAGTAGGCGACAGGGCCTCACAGATACGCAGTATTTT CASRRQGLTDTQYF
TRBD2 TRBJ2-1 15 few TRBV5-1 TGCGCCAGCAACGACCCCAGCGGGAGTTTAAATGAGCAGTTCTTC CASNDPSGSLNEQFF
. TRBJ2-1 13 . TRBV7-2 TGTGCCAGCAGGCGACACAGGGACAATGAGCAGTTCTTC CASRRHRDNEQFF
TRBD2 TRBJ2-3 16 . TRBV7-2 TGTGCCAGCAGCCCAGGCCCGGGACTAGGTACAGATACGCAGTATTTT CASSPGPGLGTDTQYF
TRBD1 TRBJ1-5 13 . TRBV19 TGTGCCAGTAGTGAGGGACAGCATCAGCCCCAGCATTTT CASSEGQHQPQHF
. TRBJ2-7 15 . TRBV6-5 TGTGCCAGCAGTTACTCAGGACTGGGATCCTACGAGCAGTACTTC CASSYSGLGSYEQYF
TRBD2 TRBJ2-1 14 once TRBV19 TGTGCCAGTGGGACCCGGGGGGAGTCGTCTGAGCAGTTCTTC CASGTRGESSEQFF
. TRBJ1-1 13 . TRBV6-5 TGTGCCACCTACCGGGGTGAGAACACTGAAGCTTTCTTT CATYRGENTEAFF
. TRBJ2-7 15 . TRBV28 TGTGCCAGCGCTCCGCGGGGTCAGGGGGTAGACGAGCAGTACTTC CASAPRGQGVDEQYF
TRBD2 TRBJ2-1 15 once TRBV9 TGTGCCAGCAGCTCAAAGGGAGGGATGAACAATGAGCAGTTCTTC CASSSKGGMNNEQFF
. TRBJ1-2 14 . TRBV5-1 TGCGCCAGCAGCTTGAGCGGGGGCGAGGATGGCTACACCTTC CASSLSGGEDGYTF
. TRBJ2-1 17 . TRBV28 TGTGCCAGCAGTCAACTTAGGGGCGCGAGCTCCTACAATGAGCAGTTCTTC CASSQLRGASSYNEQFF
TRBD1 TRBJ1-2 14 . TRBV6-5 TGTGCCAGCAGGGACAGGGCGGCTAACTATGGCTACACCTTC CASRDRAANYGYTF
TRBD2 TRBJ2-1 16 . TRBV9 TGTGCCAGCAGCACTGGGGTGGCTAGCGGGAGTAATGAGCAGTTCTTC CASSTGVASGSNEQFF
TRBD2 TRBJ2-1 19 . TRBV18 TGTGCCAGCTCACCACCGACTAGCGGGAGTAAGTCAGTATACAATGAGCAGTTCTTC CASSPPTSGSKSVYNEQFF
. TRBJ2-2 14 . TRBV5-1 TGCGCCAGCAATCGGGCAGGGCAGGGCGGGGAGCTGTTTTTT CASNRAGQGGELFF
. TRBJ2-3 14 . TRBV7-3 TGTGCCAGCAGCTTGGCAGGCAGCACAGATACGCAGTATTTT CASSLAGSTDTQYF
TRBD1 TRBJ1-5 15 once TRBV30 TGTGCCTGGAGACAACAGGGGAACTTAGGGCAGCCCCAGCATTTT CAWRQQGNLGQPQHF